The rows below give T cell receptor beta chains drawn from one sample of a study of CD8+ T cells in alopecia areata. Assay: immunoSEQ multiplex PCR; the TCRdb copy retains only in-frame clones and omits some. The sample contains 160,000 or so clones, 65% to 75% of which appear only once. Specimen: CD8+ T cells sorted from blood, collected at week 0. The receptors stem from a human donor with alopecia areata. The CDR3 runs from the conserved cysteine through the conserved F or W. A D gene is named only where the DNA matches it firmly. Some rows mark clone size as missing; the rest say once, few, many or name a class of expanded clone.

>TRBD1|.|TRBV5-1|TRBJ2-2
CASSSTGGIGELFF
TGCGCCAGCAGCTCGACAGGGGGGATCGGGGAGCTGTTTTTT
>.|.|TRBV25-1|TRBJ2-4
CASSEWDGTKNIQYF
TGTGCCAGCAGTGAATGGGATGGGACCAAAAACATTCAGTACTTC
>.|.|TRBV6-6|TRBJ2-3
CASSDSPPDTQYF
TGTGCCAGCAGTGACTCCCCCCCCGATACGCAGTATTTT
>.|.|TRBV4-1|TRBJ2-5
CASSQERAVQETQYF
TGCGCCAGCAGCCAAGAAAGGGCAGTCCAAGAGACCCAGTACTTC
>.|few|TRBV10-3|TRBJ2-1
CATGFRDEQFF
TGTGCCACCGGTTTCAGGGATGAGCAGTTCTTC
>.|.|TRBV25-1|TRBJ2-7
CASKGGSSYEQYF
TGTGCCAGCAAGGGCGGAAGCTCCTACGAGCAGTACTTC
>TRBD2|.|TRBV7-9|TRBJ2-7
CASNSGGIHEQYF
TGTGCCAGCAATAGCGGGGGGATCCACGAGCAGTACTTC
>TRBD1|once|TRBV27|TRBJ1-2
CASRSGTGYGYTF
TGTGCCAGCAGGTCCGGGACAGGATATGGCTACACCTTC
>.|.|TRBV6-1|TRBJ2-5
CASSATPPGAFETQYF
TGTGCCAGCAGTGCGACACCGCCGGGGGCATTCGAGACCCAGTACTTC
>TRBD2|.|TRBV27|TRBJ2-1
CASSHGLAGGYNEQFF
TGTGCCAGCAGCCACGGACTAGCGGGGGGTTACAATGAGCAGTTCTTC
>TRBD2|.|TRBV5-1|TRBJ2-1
CASSLGSGGGAYNEQFF
TGCGCCAGCAGCTTGGGGTCTGGCGGGGGGGCCTACAATGAGCAGTTCTTC
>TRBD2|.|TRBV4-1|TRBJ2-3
CASSQRMTSGGADTQYF
TGCGCCAGCAGCCAACGAATGACTAGCGGGGGCGCAGATACGCAGTATTTT
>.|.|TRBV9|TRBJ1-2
CASGSGNGYTF
TGTGCCAGCGGGTCCGGCAATGGCTACACCTTC
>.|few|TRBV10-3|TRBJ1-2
CAISERPDGYTF
TGTGCCATCAGTGAGAGGCCTGATGGCTACACCTTC
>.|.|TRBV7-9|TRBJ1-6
CASSSEAVRAPLHF
TGTGCCAGCAGCTCAGAAGCGGTAAGGGCACCCCTCCACTTT
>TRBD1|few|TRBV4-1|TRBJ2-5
CASSQDGTGRYQETQYF
TGCGCCAGCAGCCAAGATGGGACAGGGAGGTACCAAGAGACCCAGTACTTC
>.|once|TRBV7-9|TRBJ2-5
CASSLWGAETQYF
TGTGCCAGCAGTTTATGGGGGGCAGAGACCCAGTACTTC
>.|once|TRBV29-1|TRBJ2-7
CSVAWWQVNSYEQYF
TGCAGCGTTGCATGGTGGCAGGTCAACTCCTACGAGCAGTACTTC
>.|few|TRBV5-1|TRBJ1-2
CASSLVYTGHGYTF
TGCGCCAGCAGCTTGGTCTATACAGGGCACGGCTACACCTTC
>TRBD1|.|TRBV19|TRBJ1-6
CASREGQGNSPLHF
TGTGCCAGTAGGGAAGGACAGGGGAATTCACCCCTCCACTTT
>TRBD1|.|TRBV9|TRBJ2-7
CASSVGTGAEQYF
TGTGCCAGCAGCGTCGGGACAGGGGCCGAGCAGTACTTC
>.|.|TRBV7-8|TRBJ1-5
CASTGGNQPQHF
TGTGCCAGCACTGGAGGCAATCAGCCCCAGCATTTT
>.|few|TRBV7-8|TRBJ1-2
CASSLLQGWAPGYTF
TGTGCCAGCAGCCTACTACAGGGATGGGCTCCGGGCTACACCTTC
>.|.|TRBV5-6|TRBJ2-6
CASSLGFSGANVLTF
TGTGCCAGCAGCTTGGGATTCTCTGGGGCCAACGTCCTGACTTTC
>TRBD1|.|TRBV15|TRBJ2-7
CATSRGQPTEQYF
TGTGCCACCAGCAGGGGACAGCCGACCGAGCAGTACTTC
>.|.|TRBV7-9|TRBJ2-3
CASSSPGGDGTDTQYF
TGTGCCAGCAGCTCGCCAGGGGGGGACGGCACAGATACGCAGTATTTT
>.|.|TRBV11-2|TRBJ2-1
CASSLPSNEQFF
TGTGCCAGCAGCTTACCGAGTAATGAGCAGTTCTTC
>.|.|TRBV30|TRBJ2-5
CAWNGGGETQYF
TGTGCCTGGAATGGGGGTGGCGAGACCCAGTACTTC
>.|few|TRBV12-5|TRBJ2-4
CASGPNWTATNIQYF
TGTGCTAGTGGACCGAACTGGACAGCGACGAACATTCAGTACTTC
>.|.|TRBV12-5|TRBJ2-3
CASGLDTDTQYF
TGTGCTAGTGGTTTGGATACAGATACGCAGTATTTT
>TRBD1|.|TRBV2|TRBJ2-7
CASSNAFGTGRDEQYF
TGTGCCAGCAGCAATGCGTTCGGGACAGGGAGGGACGAGCAGTACTTC
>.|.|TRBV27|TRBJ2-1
CASSRGPSYNEQFF
TGTGCCAGCTCAAGGGGTCCCTCCTACAATGAGCAGTTCTTC
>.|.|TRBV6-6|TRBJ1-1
CASTRGTEAFF
TGTGCCAGCACTAGGGGTACTGAAGCTTTCTTT
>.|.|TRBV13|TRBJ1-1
CASTFLNTEAFF
TGTGCCAGCACCTTCTTGAACACTGAAGCTTTCTTT
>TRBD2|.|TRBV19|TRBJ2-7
CASSSGGGYEQYF
TGTGCCAGTAGCTCCGGCGGGGGTTACGAGCAGTACTTC
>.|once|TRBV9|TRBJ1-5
CASSAGAGGQPQHF
TGTGCCAGCAGCGCCGGGGCAGGCGGTCAGCCCCAGCATTTT
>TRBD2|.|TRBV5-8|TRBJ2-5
CASILGGEQTQYF
TGTGCAAGCATCCTGGGGGGGGAGCAGACCCAGTACTTC
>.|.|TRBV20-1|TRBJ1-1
CSGGRDTEAFF
TGCAGTGGAGGCAGGGACACTGAAGCTTTCTTT
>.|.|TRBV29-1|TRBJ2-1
CSASRDGRYNEQFF
TGCAGCGCAAGCCGGGACGGACGCTACAATGAGCAGTTCTTC
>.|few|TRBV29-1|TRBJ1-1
CSVDHGNTEAFF
TGCAGCGTTGATCACGGGAACACTGAAGCTTTCTTT
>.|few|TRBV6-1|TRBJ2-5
CASSEAPGPKEETQYF
TGTGCCAGCAGTGAAGCCCCGGGACCCAAGGAAGAGACCCAGTACTTC
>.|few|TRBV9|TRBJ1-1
CASRLLTGLNTEAFF
TGTGCCAGCAGACTCTTGACAGGATTGAACACTGAAGCTTTCTTT
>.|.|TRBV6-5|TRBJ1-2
CASTSGGGNYGYTF
TGTGCCAGCACCAGCGGAGGGGGTAACTATGGCTACACCTTC
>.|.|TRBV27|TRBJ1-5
CASSSSPVGGNQPQHF
TGTGCCAGCAGTTCCTCCCCCGTCGGGGGAAATCAGCCCCAGCATTTT
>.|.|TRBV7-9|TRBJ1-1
CASSTPARGGTEAFF
TGTGCCAGCAGCACCCCTGCGCGGGGGGGAACTGAAGCTTTCTTT